This T cell receptor beta chain was identified during a study of shared T cell receptors in the human thymus. The CDR3 spans 17 residues. Trimming at V came to 5 bases and at J to 6 bases, leaving 15 bases not matched to a gene. Germline V gene sequence: CDR1 SGHTA, CDR2 FQGNSA. This clone has only one observation. Sequencing used immunoSEQ multiplex PCR; TCRdb keeps in-frame clones, though not all of them. The sample shows about 660,000 clones, roughly 88% of them seen only once. The sample was also linked to a second study, of human thymus T cells. In that study: Among the donors, all were healthy Finnish infants having corrective surgery for congenital heart defects. The thymus tissue came from resections taken during corrective heart surgery. Use of V and J genes seemed skewed within the thymic and blood repertoires. Related work showed strongly overlapping thymic repertoires across unrelated individuals.

J is TRBJ2-7 and V is TRBV7-2; 11 bases fit TRBD2. This TCR was sampled from a boy younger than two with a congenital heart defect. Material for sequencing was thymocytes. As DNA, the CDR3 is TGTGCCAGCAGCACCCACCTTACTAGCGGGAGAATGGGCGAGCAGTACTTC. Its protein product is CASSTHLTSGRMGEQYF.